This TCR beta chain was documented in a study of a mutant IDH1 vaccine in newly diagnosed glioma (dated by TCRdb to the early 2020s). Background for the entire study: Patients were given eight vaccinations, in weeks 1, 3, 5, 7, 11, 15, 19 and 23, which matched visits V03 through V10. Longitudinal TCRB deep sequencing was done for some 26 treated patients, wherever samples were available for exploratory analyses. The roughly 35 treated patients were 62.5% male and roughly 40% female, with a mean age of roughly 42 years. Six visits were used for peripheral blood collection: V03 (baseline), V05, V07, V10, V12 and V13. In the chemotherapy-containing groups, vaccination started alongside temozolomide cycles, whereas in patients who had radiotherapy alone it started 4-6 weeks after radiotherapy. Prior to enrollment, patients had been given standard therapy consisting of radiotherapy alone, temozolomide alone, or radiochemotherapy with temozolomide, with the combination given to most patients.

Including cysteine and phenylalanine, the CDR3 has 12 amino acids. Only the CDR3 part of the read is kept: 36 bases, read in frame from the first base. Relative to germline, V is 5 bases shorter and J is 8 bases shorter, with 12 bases between their ends. The germline V gene supplies CDR1 MNHEY and CDR2 SVGAGI. The time point label corresponds to: week 5, during vaccination. A 20-mer mutant IDH1 peptide at 300 micrograms in Montanide made up each vaccine dose, which was injected subcutaneously together with topical imiquimod. Donors had newly diagnosed WHO grade 3 or 4 IDH1-mutant astrocytomas with loss of nuclear ATRX. The samples were drawn from NOA16, a multicentre, single-arm, open-label phase I trial in Germany that tested a mutant IDH1 peptide vaccine in humans for the first time. Genomic DNA for TCRB sequencing was isolated from EDTA blood with the DNeasy Blood and Tissue Kit. The library came from the immunoSEQ multiplex PCR assay. The hsTCRB Kit was used according to the manufacturer's protocol to amplify rearranged TCR beta chain sequences. An Illumina MiSeq was used to sequence the TCRB libraries. In the paper's pipeline: The kit vendor's proprietary platform handled demultiplexing, trimming and gene mapping. This is the immuneACCESS table as TCRdb keeps it, with only in-frame sequences that have V and J called. A part of the clones is gone; compared with another copy, unresolved V genes explain less than half, and the rest is unexplained. The V and J calls and clone size come from that table; D and trimming were worked out from the DNA. The sample table contains about 58,000 clones; only one count was recorded for about 81% of them. The ten largest account for 6.5% to 9% of the sample.

Regarding this clone: Its cognate antigen has yet to be identified. Per-base quality was not reported, and no clone a single base away is much larger than it. At the DNA level, this CDR3 is encoded by other sequences in the same sample as well.

What the authors observed across the whole study: Immune responses induced by the vaccine were seen in approximately 92% of patients across multiple MHC alleles. Availability determined which PBMC samples were chosen for TCRB deep sequencing. Pseudoprogression seemed to be unrelated to changes in the top peripheral T cell clonotypes found by TCRB sequencing. According to the authors, sample limitations meant that analyses of patient blood samples could not be reproduced.

The TCR comes from a woman aged 45-59 years with glioma. Recombination connected TRBV6-5 to TRBJ1-1; the D gene cannot be resolved reliably. The sample was PBMCs, taken from a glioma patient whose treatment included an IDH1 peptide vaccine. The DNA sequence follows: TGTGCCAGCAGTAGAGGAGGAGGAGAAGCTTTCTTT. Translated, this is CASSRGGGEAFF.